Listed below are T cell receptor beta chains from one sample, sequenced in a study of breast tumors, draining lymph nodes, adjacent tissues. TCRdb fed the multiplex PCR reads into MiXCR, producing one record per CDR3 protein. The sample holds about 180,000 distinct CDR3 sequences; approximately 30% are singletons and the top ten take roughly 3.8%. Material for sequencing was axillary lymph node tissue. The receptors here all came from a female donor with breast cancer. Some clones in this sample may be carry-over from other donors' samples. Both conserved end residues are part of each CDR3. Each record gives: J gene, V gene, clone size, D gene, CDR3 DNA, CDR3 protein. A D gene is named only where the DNA matches it firmly. Some rows have no size entry. The others give once, few or many, or a class for an expanded clone.

J gene: TRBJ1-6; V gene: TRBV20-1; clone size: NA; D gene: TRBD1; CDR3 DNA: TGCAGTGCTAGGAGTACGGGACAGGGTGGCGGGAATAATTCACCCCTCCACTTT; CDR3 protein: CSARSTGQGGGNNSPLHF
J gene: TRBJ2-7; V gene: TRBV24-1; clone size: NA; D gene: NA; CDR3 DNA: TGTGCTAGAAAAGCGCCGACCTACGAGCAGTACTTC; CDR3 protein: CARKAPTYEQYF
J gene: TRBJ2-5; V gene: TRBV7-9; clone size: NA; D gene: NA; CDR3 DNA: TGTGCCAGCAGTTCTAGTGCGGGTCCAGAGACCCAGTACTTC; CDR3 protein: CASSSSAGPETQYF
J gene: TRBJ2-1; V gene: TRBV5-1; clone size: many; D gene: NA; CDR3 DNA: TGCGCCAGCAGCGTCCAGGAGGGGGGGCTTTCTAATGAGCAGTTCTTC; CDR3 protein: CASSVQEGGLSNEQFF
J gene: TRBJ1-1; V gene: TRBV6-2/TRBV6-3; clone size: few; D gene: NA; CDR3 DNA: TGTGCCAGTGTAACAGGGAACACTGAAGCTTTCTTT; CDR3 protein: CASVTGNTEAFF
J gene: TRBJ1-4; V gene: TRBV15; clone size: many; D gene: NA; CDR3 DNA: TGTGCCACCTCGGAGAACGGGGGGAATGAAAAACTGTTTTTT; CDR3 protein: CATSENGGNEKLFF
J gene: TRBJ2-7; V gene: TRBV19; clone size: many; D gene: NA; CDR3 DNA: TGTGCCAGTAGTATAGCGGGGACGGAAGTCCACGAGCAGTACTTC; CDR3 protein: CASSIAGTEVHEQYF
J gene: TRBJ2-1; V gene: TRBV24-1; clone size: many; D gene: NA; CDR3 DNA: TGTGCCACCAGTGATAGTTCCTACAATGAGCAGTTCTTC; CDR3 protein: CATSDSSYNEQFF
J gene: TRBJ1-1; V gene: TRBV5-5; clone size: NA; D gene: NA; CDR3 DNA: TGTGCCAGCAGCGCGCGACAGTTGAACACTGAAGCTTTCTTT; CDR3 protein: CASSARQLNTEAFF
J gene: TRBJ1-1; V gene: TRBV18; clone size: once; D gene: NA; CDR3 DNA: TGTGCCAGCTCACCCGGGACTCAAGGAGCTTTCTTT; CDR3 protein: CASSPGTQGAFF
J gene: TRBJ2-7; V gene: TRBV10-3; clone size: many; D gene: NA; CDR3 DNA: TGTGCCATCAGTGAGGCCCAGTCCGGCTACGAGCAGTACTTC; CDR3 protein: CAISEAQSGYEQYF
J gene: TRBJ2-1; V gene: TRBV30; clone size: many; D gene: NA; CDR3 DNA: TGTGCCTGGAGTGACCCTCCCCCCCATGAGCAGTTCTTC; CDR3 protein: CAWSDPPPHEQFF
J gene: TRBJ2-7; V gene: TRBV20-1; clone size: NA; D gene: TRBD1; CDR3 DNA: TGCAATGCTCAGAGGACAGGGCGCTACGAGCAGTACTTT; CDR3 protein: CNAQRTGRYEQYF
J gene: TRBJ2-1; V gene: TRBV11-3; clone size: many; D gene: NA; CDR3 DNA: TGTGCCAGCAGCTCCGACTCGACTTCCCGCAATGAGCAGTTCTTC; CDR3 protein: CASSSDSTSRNEQFF
J gene: TRBJ1-2; V gene: TRBV29-1; clone size: many; D gene: NA; CDR3 DNA: TGCAGCGTAGAGACAGGCTTCTATGGCTACACCTTC; CDR3 protein: CSVETGFYGYTF
J gene: TRBJ1-6; V gene: TRBV7-9; clone size: once; D gene: NA; CDR3 DNA: TGTGCCAGCAGCTCCCGGGACGACGGACGATTTGGTTCACCCCTCCACTTT; CDR3 protein: CASSSRDDGRFGSPLHF
J gene: TRBJ1-2; V gene: TRBV5-6; clone size: many; D gene: NA; CDR3 DNA: TGTGCCAGCAGCTCCCGGGTGAGGACGGGCGCCCTAGTCTACTATGGCTACACCTTC; CDR3 protein: CASSSRVRTGALVYYGYTF
J gene: TRBJ1-1; V gene: TRBV10-3; clone size: NA; D gene: NA; CDR3 DNA: TGTGCCATCTCCGGGGGCATGAACACTGAAGCTTTCTTT; CDR3 protein: CAISGGMNTEAFF
J gene: TRBJ2-7; V gene: TRBV20-1; clone size: many; D gene: NA; CDR3 DNA: TGCAGTGCTAGATCCCCATACAGCTCCTCCGAGCAGTACTTC; CDR3 protein: CSARSPYSSSEQYF
J gene: TRBJ1-3; V gene: TRBV19; clone size: NA; D gene: NA; CDR3 DNA: TGTGCCAGTCGGACGTTACGATATGGCTACACCATATATTTT; CDR3 protein: CASRTLRYGYTIYF
J gene: TRBJ2-3; V gene: TRBV6-5; clone size: many; D gene: NA; CDR3 DNA: TGTGCCAGCAGTCTCGACAAGTCAGATACGCAGTATTTT; CDR3 protein: CASSLDKSDTQYF
J gene: TRBJ2-3; V gene: TRBV12-3/TRBV12-4; clone size: NA; D gene: TRBD2; CDR3 DNA: TGTGCCAGCAGCCGGACTAGCGGGAGGGGGTTT; CDR3 protein: CASSRTSGRGF